The 2 T cell receptor beta chains below come from one sample, sequenced in a study of immune reconstitution after stem cell transplant in scleroderma. TCRdb re-analysed the RT-PCR reads in MiXCR, keeping a single row per CDR3 protein. This table has 2,500 or so distinct CDR3 sequences, 6% to 6.5% appearing once. Sampling was performed before or after autologous hematopoietic stem cell transplantation (not recorded which). Receptor source: a female donor with systemic sclerosis.

V usage is TRBV29-1 and J usage is TRBJ1-4, with 7 positions matching TRBD1. CDR3 length: 14 residues. V lost 6 bases and J lost 0; bases outside the gene matches: 4. Looked up from germline, CDR1 is SQVTM and CDR2 is ANQGSEA. CDR3 DNA sequence: TGCAGCGTACGACAGGGCACAACTAATGAAAAACTGTTTTTT. This translates into CSVRQGTTNEKLFF.

This chain uses TRBV29-1 with TRBJ1-6; 8 bases map to TRBD1. The length of the CDR3 is 14 residues. CDR1 is SQVTM, CDR2 ANQGSEA, per germline. Germline trimming cut 6 bases from V and 7 bases from J; bases unmatched to any gene: 8. The CDR3 bases are TGCAGCGTGAAACCCAGGGGGCCGAATTCACCCCTCCACTTT. This translates into CSVKPRGPNSPLHF. Looking up the rest from reference TRBV29-1 and TRBJ1-6 gives the full variable domain: SAVISQKPSRDICQRGTSLTIQCQVDSQVTMMFWYRQQPGQSLTLIATANQGSEATYESGFVIDKFPISRPNLTFSTLTVSNMSPEDSSIYLCSVKPRGPNSPLHFGNGTRLTVT.